This is a list of T cell receptor beta chains from one sample in a study of blood T cell repertoires in COVID-19. The protocol was immunoSEQ multiplex PCR, while the TCRdb copy is restricted to in-frame clones and leaves out a portion. The sample holds about 140,000 clones, around three quarters seen once. The material sequenced was peripheral blood. The source of these receptors is a man in his fifties with active or convalescent COVID-19. CDR3s include the opening cysteine and the closing phenylalanine or tryptophan. The D gene is left open where the match is weak. Rows give clone size only sometimes, using once, few, many, or a class for an expanded clone.

cdr3_nt cdr3_aa clone_size d_call j_call v_call
TGCAGCGTTTCGACAGGGGAGGATTCACCCCTCCACTTT CSVSTGEDSPLHF NA TRBD1 TRBJ1-6 TRBV29-1
TGTGCCAGCAGCTTACGGACTAGCAACGAGCAGTACTTC CASSLRTSNEQYF NA TRBD2 TRBJ2-7 TRBV7-2
TGTGCCAGCAGTTACTCCTTTCAGGGGGCGCGAAACACCATATATTTT CASSYSFQGARNTIYF NA TRBD1 TRBJ1-3 TRBV6-5
TGTGCAAGTCGCTTCAGGCGCATCCCGATGGAGCAGTACTTC CASRFRRIPMEQYF NA NA TRBJ2-7 TRBV12-2
TGTGCCAGCAGTCCACAGGGGGGGTCCTACGAGCAGTACTTC CASSPQGGSYEQYF few NA TRBJ2-7 TRBV6-6
TGTGCCAGCAGTCTAGAGGGAGGCCCCTACGAGCAGTACTTC CASSLEGGPYEQYF NA NA TRBJ2-7 TRBV2
TGTGCCAGCAGCCCCCCGGCGGGGGGCGGGTACAATGAGCAGTTCTTC CASSPPAGGGYNEQFF few TRBD2 TRBJ2-1 TRBV28
TGTGCCAGCAGCCCAGAACTAGCGGGATTGGAGCAGTTCTTC CASSPELAGLEQFF once TRBD2 TRBJ2-1 TRBV7-9
TGCGCCAGCAGCTTGGGACAGGTTGGGGCATACGAGCAGTACTTC CASSLGQVGAYEQYF NA NA TRBJ2-7 TRBV5-1
TGCGCCAGCAGTGAGGGCCAGGCCGGCGAGACCCAGTACTTC CASSEGQAGETQYF NA NA TRBJ2-5 TRBV10-1
TGCGCCAGCAGCTTGGGGACTAGCGGGAGCAATGAGCAGTTCTTC CASSLGTSGSNEQFF NA TRBD2 TRBJ2-1 TRBV5-1
TGTGCCAGCAGCCAACCACAAGCGGGAGTCTACAATGAGCAGTTCTTC CASSQPQAGVYNEQFF NA TRBD2 TRBJ2-1 TRBV4-2
TGTGCCAGCAGCTTACATCCCGGGTTGGGCCAAGAGACCCAGTACTTC CASSLHPGLGQETQYF NA NA TRBJ2-5 TRBV7-3
TGCGCCAGCAGTGTCCCTTCCAGCGGGAGGTCCTCCTACAATGAGCAGTTCTTC CASSVPSSGRSSYNEQFF NA TRBD2 TRBJ2-1 TRBV10-2
TGTGCTAGTGGTCCGCCCGAGGGGGCCCAGTACTTC CASGPPEGAQYF NA NA TRBJ2-5 TRBV12-5
TGTGCCAGCAGTTTCATAACAGGGGAACGGGAGCTGTTTTTT CASSFITGERELFF NA TRBD1 TRBJ2-2 TRBV27